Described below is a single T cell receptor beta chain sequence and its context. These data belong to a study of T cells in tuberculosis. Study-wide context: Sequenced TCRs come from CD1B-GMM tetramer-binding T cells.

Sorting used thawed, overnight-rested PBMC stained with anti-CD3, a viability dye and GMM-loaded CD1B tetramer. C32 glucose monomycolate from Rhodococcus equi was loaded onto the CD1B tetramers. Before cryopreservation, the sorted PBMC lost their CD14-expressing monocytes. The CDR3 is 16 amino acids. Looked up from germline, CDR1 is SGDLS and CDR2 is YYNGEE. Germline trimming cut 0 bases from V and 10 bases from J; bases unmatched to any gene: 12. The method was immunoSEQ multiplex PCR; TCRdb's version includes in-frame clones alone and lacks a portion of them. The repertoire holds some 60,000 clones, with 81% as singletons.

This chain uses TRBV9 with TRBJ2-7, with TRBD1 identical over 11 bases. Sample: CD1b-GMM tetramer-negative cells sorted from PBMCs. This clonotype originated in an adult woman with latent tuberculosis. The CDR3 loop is CASSVGPGTGGNPQYF. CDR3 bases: TGTGCCAGCAGCGTAGGACCCGGGACAGGGGGTAATCCCCAGTACTTC. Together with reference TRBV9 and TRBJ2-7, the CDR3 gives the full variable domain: DSGVTQTPKHLITATGQRVTLRCSPRSGDLSVYWYQQSLDQGLQFLIQYYNGEERAKGNILERFSAQQFPDLHSELNLSSLELGDSALYFCASSVGPGTGGNPQYFGPGTRLTVT.